This entry is about one T cell receptor (beta chain). The sample originates from a study of OX40 agonist ivuxolimab in advanced cancers. The V end was cut by 2 bases, the J end by 3 bases, with 11 bases between. The CDR3 is made up of 14 amino acids. Germline loops: CDR1 SGHRS, CDR2 YFSETQ. TCRdb's table, derived via immunoSEQ multiplex PCR, lists solely in-frame clones and lacks some. This table holds 55,000 to 80,000 clones, 89% found once. This clonotype was obtained from an adult with an advanced solid tumor such as melanoma, head and neck, liver or kidney cancer. Material: CD4+ or CD8+ T cells sorted from blood, obtained in a trial of the OX40 agonist ivuxolimab. The rearrangement uses TRBV5-1 and TRBJ1-2; D perhaps matches TRBD1 (5 bases). CDR3 residues: CASSLMQGDYGYTF. DNA of the CDR3: TGCGCCAGCAGCTTAATGCAGGGTGACTATGGCTACACCTTC.